The 25 T cell receptor beta chains given below trace back to one sample, sequenced in a study of T cell responses to AZD1222 COVID-19 vaccine. Measured with immunoSEQ multiplex PCR; TCRdb has only the in-frame clones, and not every one. The table includes more than 110,000 clones, 90% detected once. This specimen consisted of peripheral blood, obtained on day 0 of AZD1222 vaccination. All receptors derive from an adult in good health.

Worth noting for this clone: One junction end disagrees with the germline gene, perhaps due to a read error. The chain links TRBV2 to TRBJ2-7; TRBD1 aligns across 7 bases. Germline V lookup: CDR1 SNHLY, CDR2 FYNNEI. The CDR3 has 11 amino acids. The CDR3 region is CASSRGTAGSF. As DNA, the CDR3 is TGTGCCAGCAGCCGAGGGACAGCCGGCAGCTTC. The full variable domain, rest sourced from reference TRBV2 and TRBJ2-7, is EPEVTQTPSHQVTQMGQEVILRCVPISNHLYFYWYRQILGQKVEFLVSFYNNEISEKSEIFDDQFSVERPDGSNFTLKIRSTKLEDSAMYFCASSRGTAGSFGPGTRLTVT.

This clone was found once. The chain employs TRBV5-1 and TRBJ1-1; 8 nucleotides agree with TRBD1. The CDR3 has 17 residues. The germline gives CDR1 SGHRS, CDR2 YFSETQ. V lost 0 bases and J lost 1; bases outside the gene matches: 8. The CDR3 region is CASSLVWVRGQNTEAFF. DNA for the CDR3: TGCGCCAGCAGCTTGGTTTGGGTCAGGGGGCAGAACACTGAAGCTTTCTTT.

The rearrangement joins TRBV6-4 to TRBJ1-1; tentatively, D is TRBD1 (5 bases). The CDR3 is made up of 13 amino acids. Germline-derived CDR1 and CDR2 are MRHNA and SNTAGT. Trimming pared 5 bases from V and 4 bases from J, leaving 11 bases between. Written as DNA, the CDR3 is TGTGCCAGCAGTCCCAGGGTCGGCACTGAAGCTTTCTTT. Translation: CASSPRVGTEAFF.

The chain uses TRBV6-5 and TRBJ2-1; 10 bases match TRBD2. Germline V CDR1 and CDR2: MNHEY, SVGAGI. The CDR3 has 14 amino acids. The V and J ends lost 6 bases and 7 bases, in that order; junction bases with no gene match: 6. CDR3 residues: CASSPSGGGNEQFF. CDR3 in DNA: TGTGCCAGCAGCCCCAGCGGGGGGGGAAATGAGCAGTTCTTC.

The CDR3 DNA reads TGTGCCAGCAGACCTCCATTGACAGGGCGGCTAGCGGGAGGGCCTCTGGAGTTCTTC. This sequence encodes CASRPPLTGRLAGGPLEFF. V and J are TRBV6-2 or TRBV6-3 and TRBJ2-1; 12 bases are shared with TRBD2. The V and J ends lost 6 bases and 14 bases, in that order; junction bases with no gene match: 26. CDR1 MNHEY and CDR2 SVGEGT come from the germline V gene. This CDR3 region has 19 residues.

The rearrangement uses TRBV5-6 and TRBJ2-1; TRBD2 matches at 10 bases. CDR3 length: 15 residues. CDR1 is SGHDT, CDR2 YYEEEE, per germline. With V trimmed by 2 bases and J by 8 bases, 7 bases remained unmatched. The CDR3 coding sequence is TGTGCCAGCAGCTTCTCGGGACTAGCGTCGCATGAGCAGTTCTTC. It encodes CASSFSGLASHEQFF. Drawing the rest from reference TRBV5-6 and TRBJ2-1, the complete variable domain is DAGVTQSPTHLIKTRGQQVTLRCSPKSGHDTVSWYQQALGQGPQFIFQYYEEEERQRGNFPDRFSGHQFPNYSSELNVNALLLGDSALYLCASSFSGLASHEQFFGPGTRLTVL.

This chain links TRBV5-1 with TRBJ2-3; 10 bases fit TRBD1. The CDR3 consists of 17 residues. Germline V gene data show CDR1 as SGHRS and CDR2 as YFSETQ. V gave up 0 bases and J gave up 4 bases; unmatched junction bases: 8. The CDR3 DNA is TGCGCCAGCAGCTTGGCGACCGGGACAGGGGAAGCAGATACGCAGTATTTT. Its protein is CASSLATGTGEADTQYF. The whole variable domain, filled in from reference TRBV5-1 and TRBJ2-3, reads KAGVTQTPRYLIKTRGQQVTLSCSPISGHRSVSWYQQTPGQGLQFLFEYFSETQRNKGNFPGRFSGRQFSNSRSEMNVSTLELGDSALYLCASSLATGTGEADTQYFGPGTRLTVL.

The chain recombines TRBV12-5 with TRBJ1-3, with D possibly being TRBD1 (6 bases). Looked up from germline, CDR1 is LGHNT and CDR2 is FRNRAP. Trimming took 7 bases from V and 0 from J, leaving 10 bases between them. The CDR3 is 14 residues long. CDR3 sequence: CASDPGVSGNTIYF. CDR3 DNA: TGTGCTAGTGACCCAGGGGTCTCTGGAAACACCATATATTTT.

J is TRBJ1-2 and V is TRBV25-1, with TRBD1 matching over 11 bases. In germline, CDR1 is MGHDK, CDR2 SYGVNS. Unmatched junction bases numbered 4, after V lost 8 bases and J lost 8 bases. The CDR3 runs 12 residues. The CDR3 spells CASQDRGPGYTF. CDR3 in DNA: TGTGCCAGCCAGGACAGGGGGCCGGGCTACACCTTC.

The chain links TRBV3-1 (or the pseudogene TRBV3-2) to TRBJ1-4; no reliable D call. The germline V gene has CDR1 LGHDT and CDR2 YNNKEL (reference sequence). Trimming removed 0 bases at V and 6 bases at J, with 2 bases between. The CDR3 extends over 12 amino acids. The CDR3 nucleotides read TGTGCCAGCAGCCAAGAAGATGAAAAACTGTTTTTT. Protein sequence: CASSQEDEKLFF.

The genes are TRBV15 and TRBJ1-2; D ambiguous. This CDR3 comprises 14 residues. V lost 0 bases, J lost 2 bases, and 7 bases lay in between. Germline V gives CDR1 LNHNV, CDR2 YYDKDF (reference sequence). CDR3 DNA sequence: TGTGCCACCAGCAGAGATGGTCAAAACTATGGCTACACCTTC. Amino acids: CATSRDGQNYGYTF.

The rearrangement uses TRBV29-1 and TRBJ1-2; D unclear. Germline CDR1 is SQVTM and CDR2 is ANQGSEA. The germline V and J ends were trimmed by 3 bases and 8 bases, with 7 bases remaining between them. The CDR3 has 10 residues. CDR3 bases: TGCAGCGTTGAGAGCTTCGGCTACACCTTC. Protein sequence: CSVESFGYTF.

The J gene is TRBJ1-5, the V gene TRBV5-8; TRBD1 aligns across 7 bases. The V gene end was trimmed by 1 base and the J gene end by 6 bases; junction bases not matched to a gene: 7. Germline V CDR1 and CDR2: SGHTS, YDEGEE. The CDR3 extends over 15 amino acids. CDR3 DNA sequence: TGTGCCAGCAGCTTGAGCCTACAGGGGATTCAGCCCCAGCATTTT. This translates into CASSLSLQGIQPQHF.

The rearrangement joins TRBV19 to TRBJ1-2, with D perhaps matching TRBD1 (6 bases). The CDR3 extends over 14 amino acids. Per germline, CDR1 LNHDA and CDR2 SQIVND (reference sequence). Trimming left V 3 bases short and J 10 bases short, with 18 bases between. The DNA for the CDR3 is TGTGCCAGTAGTATCCCCCTGATCGGACAGACCTACACCTTC. Its protein product is CASSIPLIGQTYTF.

V usage is TRBV9 and J usage is TRBJ2-1; TRBD2 aligns across 9 bases. This CDR3 spans 17 amino acids. V was clipped by 0 bases and J by 12 bases; unmatched bases: 16. CDR1 is SGDLS, CDR2 YYNGEE, per germline. The chain's CDR3 is CASSVDSSGLAGWVQFF. Written as DNA, the CDR3 is TGTGCCAGCAGCGTAGATTCGTCGGGCCTAGCGGGATGGGTGCAGTTCTTC.

The V call is TRBV9, the J call TRBJ2-2; D call uncertain. Germline-derived CDR1 and CDR2 are SGDLS and YYNGEE. The V end was cut by 0 bases, the J end by 4 bases, with 13 bases between. CDR3 length equals 16 residues. The CDR3 DNA follows: TGTGCCAGCAGCGTAGGGATCGTCTCCCCCACCGGGGAGCTGTTTTTT. The encoded protein is CASSVGIVSPTGELFF.

The chain joins TRBV10-3 to TRBJ1-4; 7 nucleotides agree with TRBD1. With V trimmed by 0 bases and J by 8 bases, 6 bases remained unmatched. CDR3 length: 15 residues. Germline CDR1 is ENHRY and CDR2 is SYGVKD. The CDR3 loop reads CAISESSGGSEKLFF. CDR3 sequence (DNA): TGTGCCATCAGTGAGTCGTCAGGGGGGAGCGAAAAACTGTTTTTT.

The V call is TRBV19, the J call TRBJ2-3, with no clear D. Germline-derived CDR1 and CDR2 are LNHDA and SQIVND (reference sequence). This CDR3 comprises 11 residues. V was clipped by 3 bases and J by 2 bases, with 0 bases between them. The CDR3: CASSITDTQYF. The CDR3 coding sequence is TGTGCCAGTAGTATCACAGATACGCAGTATTTT.

This clone was counted a single time. The chain carries TRBV6-2 or TRBV6-3 and TRBJ2-1; 11 nucleotides line up with TRBD2. The V segment lost 6 bases and the J segment 4 bases; nucleotides outside the gene matches: 5. The CDR3 is 15 residues long. From germline, CDR1 is MNHEY and CDR2 SVGEGT. DNA of the CDR3: TGTGCCAGCAGCACTAGGACTAGCGGGTACAATGAGCAGTTCTTC. As protein: CASSTRTSGYNEQFF.

V is TRBV5-4 and J is TRBJ2-1; a weak D match, TRBD2 (5 bases). This CDR3 contains 14 residues. V was shortened by 4 bases and J by 9 bases, with 17 bases between the two germline ends. Germline V CDR1 and CDR2: SGHNT, YYREEE (reference sequence). The DNA for the CDR3 is TGTGCCAGCAGCCCCGGAGGAAGGTTCGGTGAGCAGTTCTTC. Its protein is CASSPGGRFGEQFF. Filled out from reference TRBV5-4 and TRBJ2-1, the complete variable domain reads ETGVTQSPTHLIKTRGQQVTLRCSSQSGHNTVSWYQQALGQGPQFIFQYYREEENGRGNFPPRFSGLQFPNYSSELNVNALELDDSALYLCASSPGGRFGEQFFGPGTRLTVL.

This sequence joins TRBV19 and TRBJ1-5; TRBD1 aligns across 9 bases. CDR3 size: 14 residues. The J segment lost 9 bases and the V segment lost 7 bases, leaving 10 bases of the junction unmatched. Germline V gives CDR1 LNHDA, CDR2 SQIVND (reference sequence). The CDR3 DNA sequence: TGTGCCAGTACTGAACAGGGGGCCAAGGGGCCCCAGCATTTT. Protein sequence: CASTEQGAKGPQHF.

The V gene is TRBV2, the J gene TRBJ1-5; D is undetermined. This CDR3 is built from 15 residues. Per the germline V gene, CDR1 is SNHLY and CDR2 is FYNNEI. The ends were cut back, 5 bases at V and 5 bases at J, with 16 bases in the middle. This chain's CDR3 is CASSRDLRTDQPQHF. The CDR3, as DNA: TGTGCCAGCAGTCGCGATCTCCGCACGGATCAGCCCCAGCATTTT.

This chain joins TRBV5-1 and TRBJ2-1; 9 bases align to TRBD2. The V gene end was trimmed by 4 bases and the J gene end by 4 bases; junction bases not matched to a gene: 15. Germline V lookup: CDR1 SGHRS, CDR2 YFSETQ. The CDR3 is made up of 18 amino acids. CDR3 amino acids: CASSTDFQRGDKYNEQFF. The DNA for the CDR3 is TGCGCCAGCAGCACCGACTTTCAGCGGGGGGACAAATACAATGAGCAGTTCTTC.

The rearrangement joins TRBV18 to TRBJ2-3, with unresolved D. Germline V gene sequence: CDR1 KGHSH, CDR2 LQKENI. The CDR3 is 11 amino acids. Trimming cost V 2 bases and J 5 bases, with 2 bases left between them. CDR3 sequence reads: CASSPKDTQYF. The DNA of the CDR3 is TGTGCCAGCTCACCAAAAGATACGCAGTATTTT.

This chain connects TRBV30 to TRBJ2-3, with 8 nucleotides matching TRBD2. The V and J ends lost 8 bases and 6 bases, in that order; junction bases with no gene match: 16. The CDR3 extends over 15 amino acids. The germline V gene encodes CDR1 GTSNPN and CDR2 SVGIG (reference sequence). The CDR3 DNA is TGTGCCAGAGACCTAGGAGCGGGGGAAGATGATACGCAGTATTTT. This sequence encodes CARDLGAGEDDTQYF. The full variable domain, with the rest looked up from reference TRBV30 and TRBJ2-3, is SQTIHQWPATLVQPVGSPLSLECTVEGTSNPNLYWYRQAAGRGLQLLFYSVGIGQISSEVPQNLSASRPQDRQFILSSKKLLLSDSGFYLCARDLGAGEDDTQYFGPGTRLTVL.